The next 26 T cell receptor beta chains were all read from a single sample in a study of TIL therapy for anti-PD-1-resistant metastatic lung cancer. The time point was: pre-treatment sample, taken before nivolumab and TIL therapy. Most excised metastases sampled were pleural nodules or supraclavicular lymph nodes. This was the immunoSEQ v3 assay. Repertoires were generated with immunoSEQ multiplex PCR, while TCRdb's copy carries only in-frame clones and drops some. The sample yields 25,000 to 30,000 clones, around 70% seen once. Source: tumor tissue, taken at baseline. These receptors were obtained from a person aged 25-85 years with non-small cell lung cancer.

V usage is TRBV2 and J usage is TRBJ2-1; the match to TRBD2 covers 7 bases. CDR1 is SNHLY and CDR2 is FYNNEI in the germline V gene. J was trimmed by 0 bases and V by 5 bases; bases with no gene match: 4. The CDR3 length is 15 residues. This CDR3 is CASSSGESSYNEQFF. CDR3 DNA: TGTGCCAGCAGTAGCGGGGAGAGCTCCTACAATGAGCAGTTCTTC.

The chain employs TRBV2 and TRBJ1-6; the D is unclear. Trimming stripped 11 bases from V and 2 bases from J, with 13 bases between. The germline V gene has CDR1 SNHLY and CDR2 FYNNEI. This CDR3 contains 14 residues. CDR3 in DNA: TGTGCCGGCTTCGGCAGAGCCTATAATTCACCCCTCCACTTT. This sequence encodes CAGFGRAYNSPLHF.

The chain recombines TRBV7-3 with TRBJ2-5; 8 positions agree with TRBD2. The germline gives CDR1 SGHTA, CDR2 FQGTGA. The CDR3 has 14 residues. Trimming removed 5 bases from V and 5 bases from J; junction bases left unmatched: 7. The CDR3, as DNA: TGTGCCAGCAGCCCAGCGGGGGTGGTGGAGACCCAGTACTTC. Translation: CASSPAGVVETQYF.

The chain couples TRBV7-3 to TRBJ2-7; TRBD2 is a possible D gene (5 bases). CDR3 size: 13 residues. Germline CDR1 is SGHTA and CDR2 is FQGTGA. The V gene lost 3 bases and the J gene lost 4 bases, with 10 bases spanning the gap. The CDR3 nucleotides read TGTGCCAGCAGCTTGGACTGGGAATACGAGCAGTACTTC. Translated: CASSLDWEYEQYF.

This clone was found a few times. V gene TRBV29-1 combines with J gene TRBJ1-2; possible D gene TRBD1, 5 bases. Trimming removed 7 bases at V and 3 bases at J, with 12 bases between. Germline V gives CDR1 SQVTM, CDR2 ANQGSEA. This CDR3 contains 12 residues. The chain's CDR3 is CSGVQGDYGYTF. CDR3 coding DNA: TGCAGCGGGGTCCAGGGCGACTATGGCTACACCTTC.

The chain recombines TRBV7-6 with TRBJ1-1; D gene uncertain. The V and J ends lost 6 bases and 0 bases respectively, with 14 bases between them. The CDR3 has 15 amino acids. CDR1 and CDR2 from the germline V gene are SGHVS and FNYEAQ. The CDR3 spells CASRLDEGMNTEAFF. CDR3 bases: TGTGCCAGCAGGCTGGATGAGGGCATGAACACTGAAGCTTTCTTT.

This clone was observed a handful of times. V is TRBV2 and J is TRBJ1-6; 9 positions match TRBD1. CDR1 and CDR2 from the germline V gene are SNHLY and FYNNEI. CDR3 length: 15 amino acids. V shed 6 bases and J 11 bases; nucleotides not matched to a gene: 11. The CDR3 DNA sequence: TGTGCCAGCAGGGGATCCGGGACAGGGAAGCCACCCCTCCACTTT. Amino acids: CASRGSGTGKPPLHF.

V and J are TRBV6-5 and TRBJ2-1, with D unresolved. V gave up 1 base and J gave up 8 bases, with 9 bases separating them. This CDR3 comprises 13 residues. Germline V lookup: CDR1 MNHEY, CDR2 SVGAGI. The DNA for the CDR3 is TGTGCCAGCAGTTACTACCTACTCGATGAGCAGTTCTTC. Its protein is CASSYYLLDEQFF.

The J gene is TRBJ2-7, the V gene TRBV2; 8 bases match TRBD1. The V gene end was trimmed by 3 bases and the J gene end by 3 bases; junction bases not matched to a gene: 7. Germline V gene sequence: CDR1 SNHLY, CDR2 FYNNEI. This CDR3 spans 15 amino acids. CDR3 sequence reads: CASSDLQGADYEQYF. Here the CDR3 DNA reads TGTGCCAGCAGTGATTTGCAGGGGGCTGACTACGAGCAGTACTTC.

The chain uses TRBV25-1 and TRBJ1-6, with D hard to call. CDR1 is MGHDK and CDR2 is SYGVNS in the germline V gene. The V and J ends lost 4 bases and 11 bases respectively, with 9 bases between them. CDR3 length: 12 residues. The DNA for the CDR3 is TGTGCCAGCAGTGGCTATATACCACCCCTCCACTTT. It is translated as CASSGYIPPLHF.

The chain employs TRBV5-1 and TRBJ2-3, with D possibly TRBD1 on 5 matching bases. This CDR3 contains 13 residues. V was trimmed by 4 bases and J by 3 bases, leaving 9 bases between them. Germline-derived CDR1 and CDR2 are SGHRS and YFSETQ. CDR3 protein: CASSTQGTDTQYF. The CDR3 DNA reads TGCGCCAGCAGCACGCAGGGAACAGATACGCAGTATTTT.

On this clone: Other DNA sequences in the sample encode the same CDR3. The rearrangement joins TRBV5-1 to TRBJ1-1; D might be TRBD1 (5 bases). Trimming removed 4 bases from V and 2 bases from J, with 12 bases in between. The CDR3 consists of 14 residues. Germline CDR1 is SGHRS and CDR2 is YFSETQ. CDR3 bases: TGCGCCAGCAGCCCTCCTCAGGGCAACACTGAAGCTTTCTTT. Protein sequence: CASSPPQGNTEAFF.

This chain uses TRBV11-2 with TRBJ1-1; tentative D call: TRBD1 (5 bases). Per the germline V gene, CDR1 is SGHAT and CDR2 is FQNNGV. Trimming cost V 5 bases and J 4 bases, with 14 bases left between them. CDR3 size: 14 residues. As DNA, the CDR3 is TGTGCCAGCAGCCTGAGGGGTTGGAGCACTGAAGCTTTCTTT. It yields the protein CASSLRGWSTEAFF.

This clone was observed once. The CDR3: CASSLENRVGTEAFF. DNA for the CDR3: TGTGCCAGCAGCTTGGAAAACAGGGTTGGCACTGAAGCTTTCTTT. The chain uses TRBV11-3 and TRBJ1-1; maybe TRBD1 (6 bases). CDR3 size: 15 residues. Between the trimmed V and J ends, which lost 3 bases and 4 bases, there was a span of 15 bases. CDR1 and CDR2 (germline): SGHNT, YENEEA.

This CDR3 reads CASSVDLGPGASYNEQFF. CDR3 coding DNA: TGTGCCAGCAGCGTAGATCTTGGTCCAGGCGCTTCCTACAATGAGCAGTTCTTC. V is TRBV9 and J is TRBJ2-1; no reliable D call. The V end lost 0 bases, the J end lost 1 base, and 17 bases lay between the germline ends. The CDR3 length is 18 residues. CDR1 and CDR2 from the germline V gene are SGDLS and YYNGEE.

The gene calls are TRBV11-3 and TRBJ2-3; 9 bases align to TRBD1. Germline V gene lookup returns CDR1 SGHNT and CDR2 YENEEA. J gave up 0 bases and V 5 bases, and 3 bases lay outside the gene matches. The CDR3 contains 15 residues. This CDR3 reads CASSPGQGSTDTQYF. The CDR3, as DNA: TGTGCCAGCAGCCCAGGACAGGGGAGCACAGATACGCAGTATTTT.

CDR3 sequence reads: CASGLRGGELFF. CDR3 DNA: TGTGCCAGCGGCCTGCGCGGCGGGGAGCTGTTTTTT. This chain joins TRBV6-1 and TRBJ2-2; D unresolved. From germline, CDR1 is MNHNS and CDR2 SASEGT. CDR3 size: 12 residues. Trimming left V 8 bases short and J 7 bases short, with 11 bases between.

V is TRBV6-1 and J is TRBJ1-1; maybe TRBD1 (6 bases). Trimming removed 7 bases from V and 6 bases from J, with 18 bases in between. Germline CDR1 MNHNS, CDR2 SASEGT. CDR3 length equals 14 residues. This CDR3 reads CASTTRGGLSEAFF. The CDR3, as DNA: TGTGCCAGCACCACAAGAGGGGGGCTCTCTGAAGCTTTCTTT.

This chain joins TRBV27 and TRBJ1-1; tentatively, D is TRBD1 (6 bases). The CDR3 contains 13 residues. The germline V and J ends were trimmed by 8 bases and 5 bases, with 15 bases remaining between them. The germline V gene encodes CDR1 MNHEY and CDR2 SMNVEV (reference sequence). The DNA for the CDR3 is TGTGCCAGCGCCGTGTACAGGGCAACTGAAGCTTTCTTT. Translating it yields CASAVYRATEAFF.

J is TRBJ1-2 and V is TRBV6-6, with 10 bases fitting TRBD1. The germline CDR1 and CDR2 sequences are MNHNY and SVGAGI (reference sequence). With 6 bases clipped from V and 8 bases from J, the junction kept 6 bases outside the gene matches. The CDR3 runs 13 residues. The CDR3 loop reads CASSRGTGVGYTF. The CDR3 DNA is TGTGCCAGCAGCCGAGGGACAGGGGTCGGCTACACCTTC.

This chain links TRBV7-2 with TRBJ2-7; unclear D gene. The CDR3 has 14 residues. The germline CDR1 and CDR2 sequences are SGHTA and FQGNSA. V lost 6 bases, J lost 3 bases, and 15 bases lay in between. CDR3 residues: CASSLTGLGYEQYF. Here the CDR3 DNA reads TGTGCCAGCAGTTTAACCGGATTGGGCTACGAGCAGTACTTC.

This chain links TRBV6-6 with TRBJ1-1; no firm D call. CDR1 and CDR2 from the germline V gene are MNHNY and SVGAGI (reference sequence). The CDR3 length is 15 residues. The V and J ends lost 2 bases and 6 bases respectively, with 16 bases between them. This CDR3 reads CASSYIAGSWAEAFF. As DNA, the CDR3 is TGTGCCAGCAGTTACATCGCGGGTTCTTGGGCTGAAGCTTTCTTT.

The chain is built from TRBV5-1 and TRBJ2-1, with D perhaps TRBD1 or TRBD2 (6 bases each). There are 15 residues in the CDR3. Germline values: CDR1 SGHRS, CDR2 YFSETQ. V shed 4 bases and J shed 8 bases, with 19 bases lying between them. The CDR3 DNA reads as TGCGCCAGCAGCCTGGCGGGCAGGGGAGGAGATGAGCAGTTCTTC. It translates to CASSLAGRGGDEQFF.

This chain joins TRBV9 and TRBJ2-1; maybe TRBD2 (6 bases). Germline V gene sequence: CDR1 SGDLS, CDR2 YYNGEE. The CDR3 is 17 amino acids. V lost 4 bases to trimming and J lost 0 bases, with 17 bases between them. Here the CDR3 DNA reads TGTGCCAGCAGCCAAAGGGGAACGGGGGACTCCTACAATGAGCAGTTCTTC. This codes for CASSQRGTGDSYNEQFF.

This sequence joins TRBV2 and TRBJ1-1; no firm D call. V was pared by 6 bases and J by 4 bases, with 12 bases between. The germline gives CDR1 SNHLY, CDR2 FYNNEI. The CDR3 sequence is 13 residues long. CDR3 coding DNA: TGTGCCAGCAGGAAGGAAATGGGCACTGAAGCTTTCTTT. This sequence encodes CASRKEMGTEAFF.

V usage is TRBV20-1 and J usage is TRBJ2-7, with 7 bases fitting TRBD1. V was clipped by 6 bases and J by 6 bases; unmatched bases: 5. Germline assignment: CDR1 DFQATT and CDR2 SNEGSKA (reference sequence). CDR3 size: 11 residues. The CDR3 here is CSATTGFEQYF. The CDR3 DNA reads TGCAGTGCAACGACAGGGTTCGAGCAGTACTTC.